What follows is one TCR beta chain and its context. Its antigen is currently unknown. Here immunoSEQ multiplex PCR was the method, and the copy in TCRdb shows in-frame clones only, minus some. This sample has about 99,000 clones; roughly 95% occur once, and the top ten carry around 0.17%. This sample stems from a study of OX40 agonist ivuxolimab in advanced cancers. On the study more broadly: People who had prior anti-PD-1, anti-PD-L1 or anti-CTLA-4 therapy could take part, and about 37% had some.

CDR3 length: 16 amino acids. Trimming shortened V by 0 bases and J by 8 bases, and 19 bases separated the two germline ends. Per germline, CDR1 ENHRY and CDR2 SYGVKD. Whole-study results and caveats: At doses 0.1 to 3.0 mg/kg, CD4+ and CD8+ clones expanded. Normalized T-cell clonal expansion was also low in a subset of nonresponders.

The chain links TRBV10-3 to TRBJ1-2; D ambiguous. The sample consisted of CD4+ or CD8+ T cells sorted from blood, taken in a trial of the OX40 agonist ivuxolimab. This clonotype was sampled from an adult with an advanced solid tumor such as melanoma, head and neck, liver or kidney cancer. The CDR3: CAISESLPGSPDGYTF. CDR3 DNA sequence: TGTGCCATCAGTGAGTCGCTCCCCGGGAGCCCAGACGGCTACACCTTC.